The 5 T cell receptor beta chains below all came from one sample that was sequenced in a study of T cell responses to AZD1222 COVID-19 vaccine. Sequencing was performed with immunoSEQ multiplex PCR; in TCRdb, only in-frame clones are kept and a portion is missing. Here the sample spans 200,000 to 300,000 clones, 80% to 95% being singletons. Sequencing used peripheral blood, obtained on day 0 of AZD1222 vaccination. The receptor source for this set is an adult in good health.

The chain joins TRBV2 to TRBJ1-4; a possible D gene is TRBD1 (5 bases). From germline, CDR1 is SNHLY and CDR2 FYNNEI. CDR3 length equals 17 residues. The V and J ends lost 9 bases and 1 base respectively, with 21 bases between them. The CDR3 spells CASWGRDLGGTNEKLFF. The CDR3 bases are TGTGCCAGTTGGGGCCGGGACCTCGGTGGAACTAATGAAAAACTGTTTTTT.

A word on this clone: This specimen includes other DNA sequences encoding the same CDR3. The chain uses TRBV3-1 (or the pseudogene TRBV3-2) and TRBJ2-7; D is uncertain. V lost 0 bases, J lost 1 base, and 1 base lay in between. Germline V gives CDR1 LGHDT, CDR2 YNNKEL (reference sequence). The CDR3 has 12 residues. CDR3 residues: CASSQDSYEQYF. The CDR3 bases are TGTGCCAGCAGCCAAGATTCCTACGAGCAGTACTTC.

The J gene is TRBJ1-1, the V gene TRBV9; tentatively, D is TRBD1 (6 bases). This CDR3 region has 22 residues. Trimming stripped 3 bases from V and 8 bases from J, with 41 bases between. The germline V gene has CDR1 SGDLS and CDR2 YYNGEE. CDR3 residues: CASSGPPGPISVQGTPSSEAFF. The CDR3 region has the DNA TGTGCCAGCAGCGGTCCCCCGGGGCCGATAAGCGTACAGGGTACACCGAGCTCGGAAGCTTTCTTT.

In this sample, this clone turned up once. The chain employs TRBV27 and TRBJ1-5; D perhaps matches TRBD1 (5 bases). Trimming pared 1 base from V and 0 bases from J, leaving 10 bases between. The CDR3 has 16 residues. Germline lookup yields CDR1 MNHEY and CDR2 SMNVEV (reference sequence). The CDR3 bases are TGTGCCAGCAGTTTATGGGGGAGAGATAGCAATCAGCCCCAGCATTTT. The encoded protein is CASSLWGRDSNQPQHF.

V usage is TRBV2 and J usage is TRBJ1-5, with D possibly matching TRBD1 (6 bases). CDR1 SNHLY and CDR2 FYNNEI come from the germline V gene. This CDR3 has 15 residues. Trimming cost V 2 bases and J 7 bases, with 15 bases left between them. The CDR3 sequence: CASSEQGRVRQPQHF. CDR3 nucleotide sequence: TGTGCCAGCAGTGAACAGGGGAGGGTCAGGCAGCCCCAGCATTTT.